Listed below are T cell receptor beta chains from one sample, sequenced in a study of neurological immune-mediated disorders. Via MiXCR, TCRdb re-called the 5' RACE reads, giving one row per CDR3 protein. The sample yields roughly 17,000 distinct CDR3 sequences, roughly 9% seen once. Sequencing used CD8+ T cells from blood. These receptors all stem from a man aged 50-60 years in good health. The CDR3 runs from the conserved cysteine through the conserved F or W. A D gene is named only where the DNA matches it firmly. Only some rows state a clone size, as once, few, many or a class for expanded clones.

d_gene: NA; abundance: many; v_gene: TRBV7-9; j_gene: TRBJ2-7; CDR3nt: TGTGTCAGCAGCCCGCGGACTAAGGGGTACGAGCAGTACTTC; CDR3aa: CVSSPRTKGYEQYF
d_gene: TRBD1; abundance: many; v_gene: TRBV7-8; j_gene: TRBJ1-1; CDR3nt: TGTGCCAGCAGCTCCCCGGTTTCGACAGGGACTGAAGCTTTCTTT; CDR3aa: CASSSPVSTGTEAFF
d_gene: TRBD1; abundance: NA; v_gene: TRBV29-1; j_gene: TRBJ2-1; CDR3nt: TGCAGCGTTGAAGGGGCAGGGGGCTGGAATGGCGATGAGCAGTTCTTC; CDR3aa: CSVEGAGGWNGDEQFF
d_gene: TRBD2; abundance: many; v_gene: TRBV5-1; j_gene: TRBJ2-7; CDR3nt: TGCGCCAGCAGCTTGTTGACTAGCGGGAGCTACGAGCAGTACTTC; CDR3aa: CASSLLTSGSYEQYF
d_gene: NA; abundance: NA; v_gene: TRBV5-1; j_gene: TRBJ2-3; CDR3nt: TGCGCCAGCAGCTTAACAGGACGGGGACCAGATACGCAGTATTTT; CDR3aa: CASSLTGRGPDTQYF
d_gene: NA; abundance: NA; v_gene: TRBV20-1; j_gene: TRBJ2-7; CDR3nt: TGCAGTGCTAAGTGTAGCGACTTTGGGCAGTACTTC; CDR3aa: CSAKCSDFGQYF
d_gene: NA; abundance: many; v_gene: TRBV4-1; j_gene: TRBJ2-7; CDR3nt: TGCGCCAGCAGCCAAGTATGGGGCGGAAGTTACGAGCAGTACTTC; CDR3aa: CASSQVWGGSYEQYF
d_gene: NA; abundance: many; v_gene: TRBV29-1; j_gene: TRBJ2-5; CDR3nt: TGCAGCGGCCGGAGGGACCTGACTTCGGAGACCCAGTACTTC; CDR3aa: CSGRRDLTSETQYF
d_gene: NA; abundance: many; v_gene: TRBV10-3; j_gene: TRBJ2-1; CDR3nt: TGTGCCATCAGTGAGTCAACTAGTCCCCCCAATGAGCAGTTCTTC; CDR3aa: CAISESTSPPNEQFF
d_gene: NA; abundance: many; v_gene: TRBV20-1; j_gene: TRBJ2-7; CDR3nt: TGCAGTGCTAGTGCCATTAACTACGAGCAGTACTTC; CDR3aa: CSASAINYEQYF
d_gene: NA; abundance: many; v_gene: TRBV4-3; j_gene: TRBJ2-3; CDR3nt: TGCGCCAGCAGCCAAAAAGGTTCAAGCACAGATACGCAGTATTTT; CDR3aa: CASSQKGSSTDTQYF
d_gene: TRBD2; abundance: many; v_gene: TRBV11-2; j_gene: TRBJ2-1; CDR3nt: TGTGCCAGCAGCCGGCAGACTAGCGGGATAGATGAGCAGTTCTTC; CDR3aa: CASSRQTSGIDEQFF
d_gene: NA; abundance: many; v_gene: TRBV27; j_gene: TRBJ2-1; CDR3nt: TGTGCCAGCAGTCCCACCGCGTACAATGAGCAGTTCTTC; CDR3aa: CASSPTAYNEQFF
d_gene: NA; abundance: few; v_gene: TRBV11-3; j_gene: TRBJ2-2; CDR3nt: TGTGCCAGCAGCCCCCCCAGCGGGGAGCTGTTTTTT; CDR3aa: CASSPPSGELFF
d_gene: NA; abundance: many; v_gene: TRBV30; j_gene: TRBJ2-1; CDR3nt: TGTGCCTGGAGTGTACGGGGGTATGAGCAGTTCTTC; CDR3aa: CAWSVRGYEQFF
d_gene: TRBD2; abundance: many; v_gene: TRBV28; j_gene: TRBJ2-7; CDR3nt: TGTGCCAGCAGTTTTCAAGATAGCGGGAGCAACGAGCAGTACTTC; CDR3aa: CASSFQDSGSNEQYF
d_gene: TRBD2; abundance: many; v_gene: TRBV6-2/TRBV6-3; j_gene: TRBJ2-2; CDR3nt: TGTGCCAGCAGGCCCGGGAGGGCGGATACCGGGGAGCTGTTTTTT; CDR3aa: CASRPGRADTGELFF
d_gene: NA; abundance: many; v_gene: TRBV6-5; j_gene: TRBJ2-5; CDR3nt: TGTGCCAGCAGTTATGGGTGGGAGACCCAGTACTTC; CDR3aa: CASSYGWETQYF
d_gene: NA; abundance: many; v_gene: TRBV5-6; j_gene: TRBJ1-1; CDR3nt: TGTGCCAGCAGCTTTTTCCCCGAGACAGTTGAAGCTTTCTTT; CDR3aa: CASSFFPETVEAFF
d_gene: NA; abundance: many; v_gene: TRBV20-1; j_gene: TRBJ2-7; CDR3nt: TGCAGTGCTAGAGACTACAGAGTCAGCTCCTACGAGCAGTACTTC; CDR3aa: CSARDYRVSSYEQYF
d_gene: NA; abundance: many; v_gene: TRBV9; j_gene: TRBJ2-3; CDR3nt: TGTGCCAGCAGCGACCGGGACCCACGCACAGATACGCAGTATTTT; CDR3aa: CASSDRDPRTDTQYF
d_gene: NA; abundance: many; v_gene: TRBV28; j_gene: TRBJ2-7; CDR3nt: TGTGCCAGCAGACGAGGCTACGAGCAGTACTTC; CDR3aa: CASRRGYEQYF
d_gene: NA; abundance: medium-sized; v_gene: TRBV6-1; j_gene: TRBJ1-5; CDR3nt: TGTGCCAGCAGTTCTCCAATTCAGGGTTATAGCAATCAGCCCCAGCATTTT; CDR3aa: CASSSPIQGYSNQPQHF
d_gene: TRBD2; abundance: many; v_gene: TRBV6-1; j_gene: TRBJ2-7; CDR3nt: TGTGCCACGGGACTAGCGGAGACCTACGAGCAGTACTTC; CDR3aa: CATGLAETYEQYF
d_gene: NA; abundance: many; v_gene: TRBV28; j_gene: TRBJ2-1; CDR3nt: TGTGCCAGCAGTAGGGGACTCGCCTACAATGAGCAGTTCTTC; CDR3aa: CASSRGLAYNEQFF
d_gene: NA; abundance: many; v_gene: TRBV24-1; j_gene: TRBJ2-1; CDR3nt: TGTGCCACCAGGGCCCGGGGTGGTGAGCAGTTCTTC; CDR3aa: CATRARGGEQFF
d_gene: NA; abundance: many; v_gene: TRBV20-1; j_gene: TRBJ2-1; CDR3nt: TGCAGTGCTAGTCCCCGGGACGACACCTACAATGAGCAGTTCTTC; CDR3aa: CSASPRDDTYNEQFF
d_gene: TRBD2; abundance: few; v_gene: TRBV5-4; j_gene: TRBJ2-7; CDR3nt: TGTGCCAGCAGCGAGGGACTAGCTTCCTACGAGCAGTACTTC; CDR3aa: CASSEGLASYEQYF
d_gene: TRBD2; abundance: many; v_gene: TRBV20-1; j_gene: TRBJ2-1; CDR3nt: TGCAGTGCTAGAGACTCTTCCCTGGCGGGAGTGAACTACAATGAGCAGTTCTTC; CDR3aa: CSARDSSLAGVNYNEQFF
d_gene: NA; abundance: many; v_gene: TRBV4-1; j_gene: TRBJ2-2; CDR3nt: TGCGCCAGCAGCCAAGATAGGGCTAGCGCGTACACCGGGGAGCTGTTTTTT; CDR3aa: CASSQDRASAYTGELFF
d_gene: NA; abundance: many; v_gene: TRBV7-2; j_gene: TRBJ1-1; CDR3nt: TGTGCCAGCAGACGTGAGCCGGGGGAGCGGGACACTGAAGCTTTCTTT; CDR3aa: CASRREPGERDTEAFF
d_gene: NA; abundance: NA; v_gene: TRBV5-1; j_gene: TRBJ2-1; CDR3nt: TGCGCCAGCAGCTTGAATACGCCGAATGAGCAGTTCTTC; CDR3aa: CASSLNTPNEQFF
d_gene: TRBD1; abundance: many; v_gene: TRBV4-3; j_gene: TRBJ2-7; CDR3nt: TGCGCCAGCAGCCAACTGAACGGACAGGGCCACTCCTACGAGCAGTACTTC; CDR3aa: CASSQLNGQGHSYEQYF
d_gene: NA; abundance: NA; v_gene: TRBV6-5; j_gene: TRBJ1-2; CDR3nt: TGTGCCAGCAGTTACACGAGCGGGGCACGGGGCTACACCTTC; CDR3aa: CASSYTSGARGYTF
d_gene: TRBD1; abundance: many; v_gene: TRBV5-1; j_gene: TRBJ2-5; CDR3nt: TGCGCCAGCAGCTTGGGGCTGGGACAGCTCCGGGAGACCCAGTACTTC; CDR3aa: CASSLGLGQLRETQYF
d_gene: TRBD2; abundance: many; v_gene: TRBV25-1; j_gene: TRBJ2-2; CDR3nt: TGTGCCAGCAGTGAATCAGGCGGGAGGGGTACCGGGGAGCTGTTTTTT; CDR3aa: CASSESGGRGTGELFF
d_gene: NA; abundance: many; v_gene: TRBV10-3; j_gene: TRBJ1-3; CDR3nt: TGTGCCATCAGCTTAGGACAGAGCTCTGGAAACACCATATATTTT; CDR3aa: CAISLGQSSGNTIYF
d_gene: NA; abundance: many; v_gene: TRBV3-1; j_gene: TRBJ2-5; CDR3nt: TGTGCCAGCAGCCAAGATGACGAGGGGGAGACCCAGTACTTC; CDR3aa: CASSQDDEGETQYF
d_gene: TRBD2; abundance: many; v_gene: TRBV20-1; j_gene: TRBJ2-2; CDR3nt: TGCAGTGCCCAGGGACTAGCGGGAGTAACCGGGGAGCTGTTTTTT; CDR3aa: CSAQGLAGVTGELFF
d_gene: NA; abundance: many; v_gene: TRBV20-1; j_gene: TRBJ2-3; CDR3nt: TGCAGTGCTAGAAACTATCAAGGGACCACAGATACGCAGTATTTT; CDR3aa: CSARNYQGTTDTQYF
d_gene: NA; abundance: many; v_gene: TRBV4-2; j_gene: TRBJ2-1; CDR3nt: TGTGCCAGCAGCCAAGGGTCGGGGGTAGACAATGAGCAGTTCTTC; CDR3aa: CASSQGSGVDNEQFF
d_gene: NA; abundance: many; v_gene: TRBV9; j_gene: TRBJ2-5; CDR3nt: TGTGCCAGCAGCGTAGGACAGTCATTGAGGGAGACCCAGTACTTC; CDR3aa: CASSVGQSLRETQYF
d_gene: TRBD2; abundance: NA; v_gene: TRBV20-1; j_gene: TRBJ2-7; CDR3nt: TGCAGTGCTAGTGAGACTAGCGGGATCTACGAGCATTACTTC; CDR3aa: CSASETSGIYEHYF
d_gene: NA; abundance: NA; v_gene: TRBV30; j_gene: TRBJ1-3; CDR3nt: TGTGCCGTCACGGGTAATGGAAACACCATATATTTT; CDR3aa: CAVTGNGNTIYF
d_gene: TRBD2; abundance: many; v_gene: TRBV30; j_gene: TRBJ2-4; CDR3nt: TGTGCCTGGAGTGTATTGACTAGCGGAGGACTAAACATTCAGTACTTC; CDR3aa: CAWSVLTSGGLNIQYF
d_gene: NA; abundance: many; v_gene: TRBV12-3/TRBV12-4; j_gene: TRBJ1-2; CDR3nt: TGTGCCAGCACGCCTGGTTTGGCCCAGGATGGCTACACCTTC; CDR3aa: CASTPGLAQDGYTF
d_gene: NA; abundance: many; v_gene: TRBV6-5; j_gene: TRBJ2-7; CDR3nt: TGTGCCAGCGGATACGAGCAGTACTTC; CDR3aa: CASGYEQYF
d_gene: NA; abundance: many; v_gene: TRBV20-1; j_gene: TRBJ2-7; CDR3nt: TGCAGTGCTAGAGCGGTAGGGGAAGACGAGCAGTACTTC; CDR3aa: CSARAVGEDEQYF
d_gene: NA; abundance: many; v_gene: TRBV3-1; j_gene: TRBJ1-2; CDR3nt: TGTGCCACCTGGGCCCGGCGGCACTATGGCTACACCTTC; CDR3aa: CATWARRHYGYTF
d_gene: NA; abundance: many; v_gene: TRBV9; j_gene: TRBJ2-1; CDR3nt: TGTGCCAGCAGCGTAGGGGGACACGGCAATGAGCAGTTCTTC; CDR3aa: CASSVGGHGNEQFF
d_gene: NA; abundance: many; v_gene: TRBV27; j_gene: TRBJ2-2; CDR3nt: TGTGCCAGCAGTCAGCCAGGGTTTGCCGGGGAGCTGTTTTTT; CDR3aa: CASSQPGFAGELFF
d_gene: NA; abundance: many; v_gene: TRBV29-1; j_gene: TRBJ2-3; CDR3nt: TGCAGCGTTGAAGACTGGGACCTATCGGCAGATACGCAGTATTTT; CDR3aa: CSVEDWDLSADTQYF
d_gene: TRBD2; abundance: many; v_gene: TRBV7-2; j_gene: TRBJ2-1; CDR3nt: TGTGCCAGCAGCTTACCCGGGACTAGCGGTGAGCAGTTCTTC; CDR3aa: CASSLPGTSGEQFF